This passage covers 26 T cell receptor beta chains from one sample sequenced in a study of human T cells and chemical hapten exposure. TCRdb recomputed calls from the RACE reads with MiXCR, one row per CDR3 protein. This table holds some 180,000 distinct CDR3 sequences, 20% to 25% found once. Time point meaning: patch test 1, 2 weeks after DPC sensitization. Treatment indicated: therapeutic diphenylcyclopropenone sensitization with weekly scalp DPC. The specimen comprised whole blood, sampled in connection with sensitization to the hapten diphenylcyclopropenone (DPC). Source of these receptors: a woman aged 50 to 60 with alopecia areata. Some clones in this sample may be carry-over from other donors' samples.

The sample holds a few counts of this clonotype. This chain links TRBV5-5 with TRBJ2-2, with TRBD2 matching 7 bases. The J segment lost 2 bases and the V segment lost 3 bases, leaving 4 bases of the junction unmatched. The length of the CDR3 is 15 residues. Per germline, CDR1 SGHKS and CDR2 YYEKEE (reference sequence). The CDR3 DNA sequence: TGTGCCAGCAGCTCCGGGACTACCAACACCGGGGAGCTGTTTTTT. Encoded protein: CASSSGTTNTGELFF.

The sample holds a few counts of this clonotype. V is TRBV10-2 and J is TRBJ2-3; 7 bases are shared with TRBD1. The germline CDR1 and CDR2 sequences are WSHSY and SAAADI. CDR3 size: 13 residues. Trimming at V came to 11 bases and at J to 3 bases, leaving 8 bases not matched to a gene. CDR3 bases: TGCGCCGTCCGGGACAGCGGAACAGATACGCAGTATTTT. Protein sequence: CAVRDSGTDTQYF.

This clonotype was seen a few times. This sequence joins TRBV19 and TRBJ2-1; 10 bases agree with TRBD2. Trimming took 5 bases from V and 10 from J; bases not matched to a gene: 8. The CDR3 spans 14 residues. CDR1 is LNHDA, CDR2 SQIVND, per germline (reference sequence). The CDR3 coding sequence is TGTGCCAGTAGTCCCGGCCTAGCGGGAGCCGAGCAGTTCTTC. It codes for CASSPGLAGAEQFF.

This clonotype has more than one count but fewer than ten. CDR3 in amino acids: CASTLASGSRGKDTQYF. The CDR3, as DNA: TGTGCCAGCACCCTCGCTAGCGGGAGTAGGGGAAAAGATACGCAGTATTTT. V usage is TRBV12-3 or TRBV12-4 and J usage is TRBJ2-3; TRBD2 aligns across 10 bases. V dropped 7 bases and J dropped 5; count of bases not matched to a gene: 15. The CDR3 has 17 residues.

In its sample, this clonotype was seen a few times. The rearrangement joins TRBV15 to TRBJ2-5, with unresolved D. Germline assignment: CDR1 LNHNV and CDR2 YYDKDF (reference sequence). V gave up 6 bases and J gave up 0 bases, with 11 bases separating them. CDR3 length equals 14 residues. CDR3: CATSTGPYQETQYF. The CDR3 DNA reads as TGTGCCACCAGTACCGGCCCGTACCAAGAGACCCAGTACTTC.

Regarding this clonotype: A read error may account for a junction end that differs from germline. The chain's CDR3 is CASSDRPSRGYNF. CDR3 nucleotides: TGTGCCAGCAGTGACAGACCTTCGCGGGGCTACAACTTC. This chain connects TRBV2 to TRBJ1-2; TRBD1 is a possible D gene (5 bases). This CDR3 is built from 13 residues. CDR1 is SNHLY, CDR2 FYNNEI, per germline.

This CDR3 is CASRAMANYGYTF. The CDR3 nucleotides are TGTGCCAGCAGGGCAATGGCTAACTATGGCTACACCTTC. J is TRBJ1-2 and V is TRBV27; D gene uncertain. This CDR3 spans 13 amino acids. V was clipped by 6 bases and J by 0 bases, with 8 bases between them. The germline CDR1 and CDR2 sequences are MNHEY and SMNVEV (reference sequence).

The rearrangement links TRBV12-3 or TRBV12-4 to TRBJ2-1; 10 bases are a match to TRBD2. Trimming took 3 bases from V and 1 from J; bases not matched to a gene: 3. The CDR3 length is 16 residues. The CDR3 DNA is TGTGCCAGCAGTTTGGCTAGCGGGAGTTCCTACAATGAGCAGTTCTTC. This gives the protein CASSLASGSSYNEQFF.

This clonotype was seen a handful of times. This chain uses TRBV20-1 with TRBJ2-2; D ambiguous. CDR3 length equals 14 residues. CDR1 is DFQATT, CDR2 SNEGSKA, per germline (reference sequence). Between the trimmed V and J ends, which lost 1 base and 4 bases, there was a span of 10 bases. This chain's CDR3 is CSARVAPTTGELFF. DNA of the CDR3: TGCAGTGCTAGAGTTGCGCCAACCACCGGGGAGCTGTTTTTT.

The V and J genes are TRBV13 and TRBJ2-2, with 7 positions matching TRBD2. The CDR3 totals 15 residues. The junction had 7 bases not matched to a gene; V was cut back by 5 bases and J by 4 bases. CDR1 and CDR2 from the germline V gene are PRHDT and FYEKMQ (reference sequence). CDR3 amino acids: CASSQAGRITGELFF. The CDR3 nucleotides are TGTGCCAGCAGCCAAGCGGGACGTATCACCGGGGAGCTGTTTTTT.

V is TRBV29-1 and J is TRBJ2-1; either TRBD1 or TRBD2 may fit D (5 bases each). The CDR3 has 13 residues. Germline CDR1 reads SQVTM; CDR2 reads ANQGSEA. V was shortened by 6 bases and J by 10 bases, with 19 bases between the two germline ends. This CDR3 reads CSVVFLRGGEQFF. In DNA, the CDR3 is TGCAGCGTGGTTTTTTTAAGGGGCGGGGAGCAGTTCTTC.

The chain has TRBV12-3 or TRBV12-4 and TRBJ2-5; the match to TRBD2 covers 8 bases. V lost 3 bases to trimming and J lost 7 bases; unmatched junction nucleotides: 10. This CDR3 region has 15 residues. CDR3 coding DNA: TGTGCCAGCAGTTTTCGGGGGGGAAAAGTTGGGACCCAGTACTTC. Its translation is CASSFRGGKVGTQYF.

The chain employs TRBV29-1 and TRBJ2-1; 15 bases fit TRBD2. The CDR3 is made up of 16 amino acids. V shed 4 bases and J 9 bases; nucleotides not matched to a gene: 10. Germline V CDR1 and CDR2: SQVTM, ANQGSEA. The CDR3 reads CSVAHAGTSGRFEQFF. The CDR3 DNA reads as TGCAGCGTTGCCCACGCCGGGACTAGCGGGAGGTTTGAGCAGTTCTTC.

This chain uses TRBV29-1 with TRBJ1-1; perhaps TRBD1 as D (6 bases). Trimming cost V 4 bases and J 1 base, with 16 bases left between them. The CDR3 has 15 amino acids. CDR1 is SQVTM, CDR2 ANQGSEA, per germline. The CDR3 region has the DNA TGCAGCGTTGCTCTCCGGGACACTGAGAACACTGAAGCTTTCTTT. Residues: CSVALRDTENTEAFF.

In this sample, this clonotype turned up a few times. The chain has TRBV20-1 and TRBJ2-1, with D perhaps TRBD2 (6 bases). Between the trimmed V and J ends, which lost 3 bases and 3 bases, there was a span of 15 bases. The CDR3 has 15 residues. The germline gives CDR1 DFQATT, CDR2 SNEGSKA (reference sequence). The CDR3 loop reads CSARPPRELYNEQFF. The CDR3 DNA sequence: TGCAGTGCTAGGCCCCCACGGGAGCTCTACAATGAGCAGTTCTTC.

This chain links TRBV6-1 with TRBJ2-4; D might be TRBD1 or TRBD2, each matching 5 bases. The germline CDR1 and CDR2 sequences are MNHNS and SASEGT. The CDR3 has 13 residues. V was trimmed by 8 bases and J by 6 bases, leaving 14 bases between them. The DNA of the CDR3 is TGTGCCAGCCACCCGGGGCCGGGAAACATTCAGTACTTC. It encodes CASHPGPGNIQYF.

The gene calls are TRBV15 and TRBJ2-3; D might be TRBD2 (6 bases). CDR3 length: 15 amino acids. V gave up 1 base and J gave up 7 bases, with 15 bases separating them. From germline, CDR1 is LNHNV and CDR2 YYDKDF (reference sequence). This chain's CDR3 is CATSRGRELEYTQYF. The CDR3, as DNA: TGTGCCACCAGCAGAGGCCGGGAGCTTGAGTATACGCAGTATTTT.

This clonotype was seen only a few times. V usage is TRBV9 and J usage is TRBJ1-4, with 7 bases lining up with TRBD1. The CDR3 loop spans 15 amino acids. Germline assignment: CDR1 SGDLS and CDR2 YYNGEE. V was clipped by 4 bases and J by 5 bases; unmatched bases: 8. CDR3 sequence (DNA): TGTGCCAGCAGCCCTACCGGGACAGCAAATGAAAAACTGTTTTTT. Translation gives CASSPTGTANEKLFF.

On this clonotype: Mismatch with germline at one junction end may stem from a read error. The chain uses TRBV10-3 and TRBJ1-5; 10 bases are a match to TRBD1. Germline V gene lookup returns CDR1 ENHRY and CDR2 SYGVKD. There are 16 residues in the CDR3. The CDR3 loop reads CAISDSGQGGNQPQQF. The CDR3 nucleotides are TGTGCCATCAGTGATTCCGGACAGGGGGGCAATCAGCCCCAGCAATTT.

This clonotype was counted a few times. The rearrangement uses TRBV20-1 and TRBJ1-4, with D perhaps TRBD1 (5 bases). V lost 1 base and J 8 bases, leaving 11 bases between the germline ends. From germline, CDR1 is DFQATT and CDR2 SNEGSKA (reference sequence). The CDR3 is 13 residues long. CDR3 sequence: CSARGGGGEKLFF. CDR3 in DNA: TGCAGTGCTAGAGGGGGCGGTGGGGAAAAACTGTTTTTT.

This clonotype is a singleton in its sample. V and J are TRBV7-2 and TRBJ2-1; D unresolved. Germline V CDR1 and CDR2: SGHTA, FQGNSA. The V end lost 1 base, the J end lost 4 bases, and 8 bases lay between the germline ends. This CDR3 is 14 amino acids long. Here the CDR3 DNA reads TGTGCCAGCAGCTTAGACGGACGATACAATGAGCAGTTCTTC. Translated: CASSLDGRYNEQFF.

A few counts support this clonotype. The V call is TRBV5-1, the J call TRBJ2-3; D is uncertain. The V gene's germline CDR1 is SGHRS and CDR2 YFSETQ. This CDR3 is 13 amino acids long. V was clipped by 0 bases and J by 3 bases, with 5 bases between them. The chain's CDR3 is CASSLGQTDTQYF. CDR3 nucleotide sequence: TGCGCCAGCAGCTTGGGACAAACAGATACGCAGTATTTT.

This sequence joins TRBV7-8 and TRBJ1-1, with D unresolved. The germline V gene has CDR1 SGHVS and CDR2 FQNEAQ. V was trimmed by 1 base and J by 5 bases, leaving 23 bases between them. The CDR3 contains 18 residues. The CDR3 bases are TGTGCCAGCAGCTTAGTGGGCGGGATGCGGAGCAGCGCAACTGAAGCTTTCTTT. Protein product: CASSLVGGMRSSATEAFF.

The V gene is TRBV5-1, the J gene TRBJ2-7; the D is unclear. CDR1 is SGHRS and CDR2 is YFSETQ in the germline V gene. The CDR3 has 14 residues. V lost 1 base and J lost 0, with 8 bases in between. CDR3 amino acids: CASSLLQHSYEQYF. The CDR3 DNA reads TGCGCCAGCAGCTTGCTCCAGCACTCCTACGAGCAGTACTTC.

This chain uses TRBV9 with TRBJ2-7; 8 bases align to TRBD2. Germline V gene lookup returns CDR1 SGDLS and CDR2 YYNGEE. V dropped 0 bases and J dropped 11; count of bases not matched to a gene: 10. This CDR3 has 14 residues. CDR3 in amino acids: CASSVDLAGRIKYF. The CDR3 nucleotides read TGTGCCAGCAGCGTAGATCTAGCGGGTCGGATTAAGTACTTC.

The chain is built from TRBV2 and TRBJ1-1; the match to TRBD1 covers 8 bases. The CDR3 is 14 residues long. Trimming removed 7 bases from V and 11 bases from J; junction bases left unmatched: 15. The germline gives CDR1 SNHLY, CDR2 FYNNEI. This CDR3 is CASNPQGGVQKAFF. In DNA form, the CDR3 reads TGTGCCAGCAATCCACAGGGGGGGGTCCAAAAGGCTTTCTTT.